The present T cell receptor (beta chain) was sequenced within a study of beta chain features in type 1 diabetes. A CD45RO/CCR7/CD25/CD127/CD95/CD27 panel sorted naive, central memory, regulatory and stem cell-like memory CD4+ cells. Each sorted fraction was over 95% pure. Study-level results: Significant though moderate, a shortening of TCRB CDR3s appeared in all four CD4+ subsets of Type 1 diabetes patients.

The germline CDR1 and CDR2 sequences are GTSNPN and SVGIG (reference sequence). Trimming cost V 5 bases and J 8 bases, with 15 bases left between them. This CDR3 comprises 12 residues. Details on this clone: Its target is unknown.

Expressed TCRB transcripts got sequenced, as all isolated RNA was reverse transcribed. For naive, central memory and regulatory T cell samples, reads averaged roughly 3.6 million. Profiled with immunoSEQ multiplex PCR; TCRdb holds only in-frame clones, not every one. Seen here are about 240,000 clones, approximately 15% observed once, and the top ten hold about 0.019%. Sequenced material: naive CD4+ T cells from blood. This sequence originates from a man aged 25-45 years with type 1 diabetes. J is TRBJ1-2 and V is TRBV30; D perhaps matches TRBD1 (5 bases). The CDR3: CAWLVKQGGYTF. The CDR3 DNA is TGTGCCTGGCTGGTTAAGCAGGGAGGCTACACCTTC.